The present TCR beta chain was sequenced within a study of identical twins. Whole-study results and caveats: Recombination models fit unrelated individuals' TCR alpha sharing but underestimated twins'.

After template switching added a universal primer site, the resulting cDNA carried unique molecular identifiers. TCRdb used MiXCR to reprocess the 5' RACE reads, holding one entry per CDR3 protein. The repertoire holds 1.5 million or so distinct CDR3 sequences, 25% to 35% seen once, with 0.25% to 0.3% in the top ten. The V end lost 3 bases, the J end lost 2 bases, and 11 bases lay between the germline ends. Germline V lookup: CDR1 SGHRS, CDR2 YFSETQ. This CDR3 has 15 residues. Concerning this clonotype itself: No antigen is known for it.

V is TRBV5-1 and J is TRBJ2-2; a possible D gene is TRBD1 (6 bases). Material: cord blood. This receptor was taken from a newborn girl in good health. CDR3 amino acids: CASSSRQVNTGELFF. The CDR3 DNA reads as TGCGCCAGCAGCTCAAGACAGGTTAACACCGGGGAGCTGTTTTTT.